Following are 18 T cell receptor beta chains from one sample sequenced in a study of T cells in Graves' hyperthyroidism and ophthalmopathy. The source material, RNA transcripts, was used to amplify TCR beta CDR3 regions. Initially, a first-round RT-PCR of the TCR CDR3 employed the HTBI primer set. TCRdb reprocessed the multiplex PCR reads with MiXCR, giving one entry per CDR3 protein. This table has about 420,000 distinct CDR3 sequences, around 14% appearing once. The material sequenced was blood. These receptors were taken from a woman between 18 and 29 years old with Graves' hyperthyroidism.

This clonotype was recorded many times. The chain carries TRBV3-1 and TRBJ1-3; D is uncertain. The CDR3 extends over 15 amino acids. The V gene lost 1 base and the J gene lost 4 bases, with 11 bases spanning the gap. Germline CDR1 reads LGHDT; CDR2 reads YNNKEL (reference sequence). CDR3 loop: CASSQGNGRGNTIYF. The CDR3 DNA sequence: TGTGCCAGCAGCCAAGGGAACGGAAGAGGAAACACCATATATTTT.

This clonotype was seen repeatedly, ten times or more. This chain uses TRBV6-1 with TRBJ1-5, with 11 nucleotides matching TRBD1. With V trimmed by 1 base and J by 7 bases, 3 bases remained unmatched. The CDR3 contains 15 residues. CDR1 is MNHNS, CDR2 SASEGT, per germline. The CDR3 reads CASSEDGTGGQPQHF. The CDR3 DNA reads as TGTGCCAGCAGTGAAGATGGGACAGGGGGGCAGCCCCAGCATTTT.

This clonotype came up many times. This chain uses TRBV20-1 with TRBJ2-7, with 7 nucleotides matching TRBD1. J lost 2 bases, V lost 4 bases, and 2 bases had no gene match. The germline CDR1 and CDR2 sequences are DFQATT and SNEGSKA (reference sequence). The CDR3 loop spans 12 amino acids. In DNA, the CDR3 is TGCAGTGCTACGGGACAGCCCTACGAGCAGTACTTC. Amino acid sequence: CSATGQPYEQYF.

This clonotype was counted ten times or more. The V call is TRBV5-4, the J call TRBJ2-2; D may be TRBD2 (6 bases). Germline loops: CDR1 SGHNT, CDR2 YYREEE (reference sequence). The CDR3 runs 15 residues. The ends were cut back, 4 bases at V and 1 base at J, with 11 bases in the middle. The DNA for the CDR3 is TGTGCCAGCAGCCCCCGGGGGATGAACACCGGGGAGCTGTTTTTT. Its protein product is CASSPRGMNTGELFF.

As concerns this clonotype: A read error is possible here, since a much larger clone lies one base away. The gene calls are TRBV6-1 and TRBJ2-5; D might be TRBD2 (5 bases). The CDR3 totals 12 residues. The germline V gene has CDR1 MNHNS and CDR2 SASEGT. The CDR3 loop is CANSRTGNMEYF. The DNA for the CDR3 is TGTGCCAACAGTCGGACTGGAAACATGGAGTACTTC.

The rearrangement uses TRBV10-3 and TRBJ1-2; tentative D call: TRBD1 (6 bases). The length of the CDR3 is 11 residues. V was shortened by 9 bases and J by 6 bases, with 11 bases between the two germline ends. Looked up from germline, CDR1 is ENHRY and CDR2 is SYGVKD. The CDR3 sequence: CAIWTEHGYTF. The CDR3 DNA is TGTGCCATTTGGACAGAGCATGGCTACACCTTC.

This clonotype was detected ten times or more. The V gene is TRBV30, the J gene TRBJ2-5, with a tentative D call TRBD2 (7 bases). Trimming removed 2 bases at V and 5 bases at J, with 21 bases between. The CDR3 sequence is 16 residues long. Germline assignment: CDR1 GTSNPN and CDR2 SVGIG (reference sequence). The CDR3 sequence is CAWSRFGGAGWETQYF. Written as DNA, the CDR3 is TGTGCCTGGAGTAGGTTTGGGGGGGCCGGATGGGAGACCCAGTACTTC.

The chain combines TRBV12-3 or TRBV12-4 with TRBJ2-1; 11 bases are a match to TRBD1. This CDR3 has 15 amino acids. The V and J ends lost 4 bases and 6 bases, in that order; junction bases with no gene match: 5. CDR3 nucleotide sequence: TGTGCCAGCAGTTCGCCGGGACAGGGGGTCAATGAGCAGTTCTTC. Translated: CASSSPGQGVNEQFF.

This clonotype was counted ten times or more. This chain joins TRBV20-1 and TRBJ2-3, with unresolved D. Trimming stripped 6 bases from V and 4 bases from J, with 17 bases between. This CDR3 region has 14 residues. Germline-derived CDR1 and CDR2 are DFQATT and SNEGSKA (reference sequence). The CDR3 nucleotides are TGCAGTGCGGCCGCGCCCGGAGAGGCAGATACGCAGTATTTT. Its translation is CSAAAPGEADTQYF.

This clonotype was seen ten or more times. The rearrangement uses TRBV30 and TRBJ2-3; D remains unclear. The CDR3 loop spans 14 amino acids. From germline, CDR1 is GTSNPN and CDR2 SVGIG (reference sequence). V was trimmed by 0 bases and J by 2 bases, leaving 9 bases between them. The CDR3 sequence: CAWSVIGLTDTQYF. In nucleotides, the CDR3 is TGTGCCTGGAGTGTAATCGGCCTCACAGATACGCAGTATTTT.

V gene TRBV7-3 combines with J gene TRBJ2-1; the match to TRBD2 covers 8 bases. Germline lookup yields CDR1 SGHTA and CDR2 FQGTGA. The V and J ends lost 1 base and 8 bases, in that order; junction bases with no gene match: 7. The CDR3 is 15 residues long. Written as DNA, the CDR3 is TGTGCCAGCAGCTTAAATCCGGGGACTAGTTATGAGCAGTTCTTC. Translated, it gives CASSLNPGTSYEQFF. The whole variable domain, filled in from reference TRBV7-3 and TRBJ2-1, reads GAGVSQTPSNKVTEKGKYVELRCDPISGHTALYWYRQSLGQGPEFLIYFQGTGAADDSGLPNDRFFAVRPEGSVSTLKIQRTERGDSAVYLCASSLNPGTSYEQFFGPGTRLTVL.

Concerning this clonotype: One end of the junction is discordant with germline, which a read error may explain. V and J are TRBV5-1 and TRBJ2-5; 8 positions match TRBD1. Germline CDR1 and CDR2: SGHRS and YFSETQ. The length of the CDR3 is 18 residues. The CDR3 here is CASSLALNRGNAQKTQYF. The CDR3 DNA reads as TGCGCCAGCAGCTTGGCGCTAAACAGGGGGAACGCCCAAAAGACCCAGTACTTC.

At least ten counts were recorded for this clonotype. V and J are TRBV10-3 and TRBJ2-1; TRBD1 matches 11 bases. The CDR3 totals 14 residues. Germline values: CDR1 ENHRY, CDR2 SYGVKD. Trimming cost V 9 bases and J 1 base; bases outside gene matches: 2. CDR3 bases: TGTGCCATAGGGACAGGGGGGTCCTACAATGAGCAGTTCTTC. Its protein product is CAIGTGGSYNEQFF.

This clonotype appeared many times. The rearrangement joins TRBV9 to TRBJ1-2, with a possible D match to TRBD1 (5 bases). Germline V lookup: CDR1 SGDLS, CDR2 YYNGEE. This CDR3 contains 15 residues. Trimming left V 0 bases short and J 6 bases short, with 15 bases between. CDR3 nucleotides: TGTGCCAGCAGCGTAGGGGGACGGGCAGCCCATGGCTACACCTTC. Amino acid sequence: CASSVGGRAAHGYTF.

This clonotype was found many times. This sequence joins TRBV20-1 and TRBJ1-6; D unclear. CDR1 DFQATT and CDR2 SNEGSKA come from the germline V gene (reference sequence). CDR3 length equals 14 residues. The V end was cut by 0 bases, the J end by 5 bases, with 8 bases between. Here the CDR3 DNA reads TGCAGTGCTAGAGAGCCCGGGAATAATTCACCCCTCCACTTT. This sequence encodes CSAREPGNNSPLHF.

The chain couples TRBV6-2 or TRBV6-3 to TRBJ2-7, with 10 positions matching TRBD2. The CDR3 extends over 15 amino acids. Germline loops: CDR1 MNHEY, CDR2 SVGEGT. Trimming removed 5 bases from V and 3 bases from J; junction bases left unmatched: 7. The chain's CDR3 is CASSPSGRRGYEQYF. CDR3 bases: TGTGCCAGCAGTCCTAGCGGGAGAAGGGGCTACGAGCAGTACTTC.

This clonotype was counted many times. CDR3 sequence: CASSLPGAQPQHF. The CDR3 DNA reads as TGCGCCAGCAGCTTGCCAGGGGCTCAGCCCCAGCATTTT. The chain links TRBV5-1 to TRBJ1-5; D is perhaps TRBD1 (6 bases). CDR3 length: 13 amino acids. The germline V gene has CDR1 SGHRS and CDR2 YFSETQ. V was cut by 1 base and J by 6 bases, with 8 bases left in between.

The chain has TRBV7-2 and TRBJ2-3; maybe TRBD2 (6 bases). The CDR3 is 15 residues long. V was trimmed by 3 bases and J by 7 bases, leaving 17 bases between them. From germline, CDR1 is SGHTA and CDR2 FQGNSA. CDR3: CASSFSGVRMNTQYF. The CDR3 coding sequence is TGTGCCAGCAGCTTCTCGGGAGTTCGGATGAATACGCAGTATTTT. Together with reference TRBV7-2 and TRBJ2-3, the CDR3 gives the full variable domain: GAGVSQSPSNKVTEKGKDVELRCDPISGHTALYWYRQSLGQGLEFLIYFQGNSAPDKSGLPSDRFSAERTGGSVSTLTIQRTQQEDSAVYLCASSFSGVRMNTQYFGPGTRLTVL.